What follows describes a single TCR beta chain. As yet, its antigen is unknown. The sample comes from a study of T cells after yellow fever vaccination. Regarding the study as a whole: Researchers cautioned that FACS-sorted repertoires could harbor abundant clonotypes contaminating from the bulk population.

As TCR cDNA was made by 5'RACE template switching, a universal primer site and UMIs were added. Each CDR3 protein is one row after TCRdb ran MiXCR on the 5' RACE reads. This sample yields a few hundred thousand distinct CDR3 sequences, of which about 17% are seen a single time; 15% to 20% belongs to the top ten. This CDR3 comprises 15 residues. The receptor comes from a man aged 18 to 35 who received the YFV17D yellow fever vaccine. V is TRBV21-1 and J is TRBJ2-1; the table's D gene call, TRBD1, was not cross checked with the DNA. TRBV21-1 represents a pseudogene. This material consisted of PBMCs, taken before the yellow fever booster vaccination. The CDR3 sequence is CASSNRNRKTNEQFF. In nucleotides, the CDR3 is TGTGCCAGCAGCAATCGGAACAGAAAAACCAATGAGCAGTTCTTC.